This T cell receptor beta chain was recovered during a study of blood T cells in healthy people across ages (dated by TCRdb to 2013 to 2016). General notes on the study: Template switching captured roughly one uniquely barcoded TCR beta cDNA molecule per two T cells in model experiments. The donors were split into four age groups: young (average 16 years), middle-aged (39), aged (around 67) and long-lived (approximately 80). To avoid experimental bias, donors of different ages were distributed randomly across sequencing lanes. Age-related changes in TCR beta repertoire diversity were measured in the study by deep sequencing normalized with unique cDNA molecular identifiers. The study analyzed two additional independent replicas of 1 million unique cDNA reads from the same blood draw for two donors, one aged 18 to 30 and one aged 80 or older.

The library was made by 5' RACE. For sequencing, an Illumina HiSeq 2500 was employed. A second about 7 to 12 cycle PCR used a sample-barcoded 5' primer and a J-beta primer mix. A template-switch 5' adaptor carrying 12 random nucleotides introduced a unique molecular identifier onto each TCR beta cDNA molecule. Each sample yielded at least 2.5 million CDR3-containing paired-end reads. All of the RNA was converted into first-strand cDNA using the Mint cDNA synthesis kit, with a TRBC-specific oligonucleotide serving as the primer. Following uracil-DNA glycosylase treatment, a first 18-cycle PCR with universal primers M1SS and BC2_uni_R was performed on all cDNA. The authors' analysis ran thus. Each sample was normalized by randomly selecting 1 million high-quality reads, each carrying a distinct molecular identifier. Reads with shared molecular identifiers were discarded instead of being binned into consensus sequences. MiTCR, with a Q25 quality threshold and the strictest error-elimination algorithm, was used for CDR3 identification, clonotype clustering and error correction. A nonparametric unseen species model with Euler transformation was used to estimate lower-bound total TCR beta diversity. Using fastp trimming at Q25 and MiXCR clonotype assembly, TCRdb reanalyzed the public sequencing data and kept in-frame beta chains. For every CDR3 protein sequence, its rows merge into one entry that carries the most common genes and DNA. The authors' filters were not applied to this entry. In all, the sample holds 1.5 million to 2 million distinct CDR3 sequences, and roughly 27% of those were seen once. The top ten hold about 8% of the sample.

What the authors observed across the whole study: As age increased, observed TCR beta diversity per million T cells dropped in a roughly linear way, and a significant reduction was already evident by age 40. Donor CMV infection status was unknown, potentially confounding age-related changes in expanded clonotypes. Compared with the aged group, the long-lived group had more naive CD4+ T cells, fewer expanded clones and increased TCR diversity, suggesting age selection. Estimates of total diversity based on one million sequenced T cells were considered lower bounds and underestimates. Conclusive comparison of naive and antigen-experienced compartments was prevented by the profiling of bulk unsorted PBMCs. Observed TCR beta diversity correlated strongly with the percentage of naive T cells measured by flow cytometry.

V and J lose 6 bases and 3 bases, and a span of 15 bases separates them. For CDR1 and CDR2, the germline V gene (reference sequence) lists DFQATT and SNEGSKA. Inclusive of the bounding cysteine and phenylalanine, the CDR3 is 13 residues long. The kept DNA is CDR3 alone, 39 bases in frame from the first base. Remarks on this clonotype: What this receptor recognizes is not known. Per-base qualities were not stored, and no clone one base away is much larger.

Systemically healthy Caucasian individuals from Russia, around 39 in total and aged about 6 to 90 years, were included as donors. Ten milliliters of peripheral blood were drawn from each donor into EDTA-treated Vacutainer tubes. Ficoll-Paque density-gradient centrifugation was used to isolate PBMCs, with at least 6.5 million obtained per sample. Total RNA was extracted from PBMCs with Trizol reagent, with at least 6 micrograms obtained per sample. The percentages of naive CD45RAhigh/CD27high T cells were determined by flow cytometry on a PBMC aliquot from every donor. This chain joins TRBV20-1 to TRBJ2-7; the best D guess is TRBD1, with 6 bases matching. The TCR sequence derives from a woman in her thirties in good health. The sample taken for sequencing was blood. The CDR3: CSAPGLDSYEQYF. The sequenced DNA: TGCAGTGCCCCAGGGTTGGACAGCTACGAGCAGTACTTC.